The clone carrying this TCR beta chain has more than one count but fewer than ten. The antigen remains unidentified. This sample is part of a study of response to subunit inactivated influenza vaccine. Study-wide findings and caveats: Authors suggested each seasonal influenza vaccination recruits few new T cells.

V was cut by 3 bases and J by 4 bases, with 16 bases left in between. This CDR3 is built from 15 residues. TCRdb itself ran the RT-PCR reads through MiXCR, one entry per CDR3 protein. The sample consists of approximately 530,000 distinct CDR3 sequences, 10% to 15% of them appearing once. The sequencing used PBMCs from blood, collected roughly 6 weeks after vaccination. This chain joins TRBV12-3 or TRBV12-4 and TRBJ2-7; D is possibly TRBD2 (6 bases). The receptor comes from a man aged 50-59 years who received an inactivated influenza vaccine. CDR3: CASSFMGGRSYEQYF. The CDR3 nucleotides are TGTGCCAGCAGTTTTATGGGAGGACGGTCTTACGAGCAGTACTTC.